The 29 T cell receptor beta chains presented below share a single source sample, sequenced in a study of T cell responses to AZD1222 COVID-19 vaccine (dated by TCRdb to about 2021). The time point tag for this specimen amounts to: about 28 days (+/-7) after the second vaccine dose. Library preparation used the immunoSEQ multiplex PCR assay. TCRdb stores this immuneACCESS table with in-frame sequences only. Part of the clones is absent; in the studies checked, under half of the shortfall reflects unresolved V genes, and no reason is known for the rest. The sample has about 70,000 clones on record, approximately 90% of them singletons. Roughly 1.2% of the sample lies in the top ten. The source material was peripheral blood, sampled 28 days after the second AZD1222 dose. Receptor source: an adult who received the AZD1222 COVID-19 vaccine.

DNA of the CDR3: TGTGCCTGGAGTTCACCGACAGGCCCGTGGAGTGGCTACACCTTC. Translated: CAWSSPTGPWSGYTF. The chain joins TRBV30 to TRBJ1-2; D is perhaps TRBD1 (6 bases). This CDR3 region has 15 residues. V lost 2 bases and J 7 bases, leaving 20 bases between the germline ends. Germline V gene sequence: CDR1 GTSNPN, CDR2 SVGIG (reference sequence).

This chain connects TRBV7-3 to TRBJ1-1, with D perhaps matching TRBD1 (5 bases). CDR3 length: 13 residues. V lost 0 bases and J lost 10, with 12 bases in between. Germline lookup yields CDR1 SGHTA and CDR2 FQGTGA. The CDR3 sequence: CASSLTGVRAAFF. The CDR3 bases are TGTGCCAGCAGCTTAACGGGGGTACGGGCAGCTTTCTTT.

The chain is built from TRBV20-1 and TRBJ2-1; D may be TRBD1 (6 bases). Trimming pared 3 bases from V and 6 bases from J, leaving 12 bases between. The CDR3 covers 13 residues. CDR1 DFQATT and CDR2 SNEGSKA come from the germline V gene (reference sequence). CDR3 sequence reads: CSASRGTVNEQFF. For the CDR3, the DNA is TGCAGTGCTAGTAGGGGGACGGTCAATGAGCAGTTCTTC.

The rearrangement uses TRBV30 and TRBJ2-7; possibly TRBD1 or TRBD2 for D (5 bases each). Between the trimmed V and J ends, which lost 1 base and 2 bases, there was a span of 12 bases. The CDR3 length is 14 residues. CDR1 and CDR2 from the germline V gene are GTSNPN and SVGIG (reference sequence). The CDR3 sequence is CAWSDPGQAYEQYF. CDR3 nucleotides: TGTGCCTGGAGTGATCCGGGGCAGGCCTACGAGCAGTACTTC.

The V gene is TRBV6-6, the J gene TRBJ1-4, with D unclear. The CDR3 is 15 amino acids. CDR1 is MNHNY and CDR2 is SVGAGI in the germline V gene (reference sequence). V was pared by 0 bases and J by 6 bases, with 11 bases between. Written as DNA, the CDR3 is TGTGCCAGCAGTTACTCGACGGGAGGACATGAAAAACTGTTTTTT. This sequence encodes CASSYSTGGHEKLFF.

The chain links TRBV19 to TRBJ2-5; TRBD1 is a possible D gene (6 bases). The CDR3 runs to 13 residues. Deletions cut 11 bases from V and 6 bases from J, with 19 bases between. The V gene's germline CDR1 is LNHDA and CDR2 SQIVND (reference sequence). CDR3 coding DNA: TGTGCCTCCTCCCAGGGGAATAAGCAGACCCAGTACTTC. Its translation is CASSQGNKQTQYF.

The J gene is TRBJ1-1, the V gene TRBV7-8, with unresolved D. Germline CDR1 is SGHVS and CDR2 is FQNEAQ. CDR3 length equals 14 residues. Trimming left V 5 bases short and J 1 base short, with 11 bases between. The CDR3 region is CASSGSEGNTEAFF. For the CDR3, the DNA is TGTGCCAGCAGCGGCTCCGAAGGGAACACTGAAGCTTTCTTT.

This clone has only one observation. This rearrangement joins TRBV7-8 to TRBJ1-1; D remains unclear. This CDR3 contains 13 residues. Germline CDR1 is SGHVS and CDR2 is FQNEAQ. The V gene lost 5 bases and the J gene lost 2 bases, with 9 bases spanning the gap. The CDR3 spells CASSRRGNTEAFF. The CDR3 DNA sequence: TGTGCCAGCAGCCGAAGAGGTAACACTGAAGCTTTCTTT.

This chain joins TRBV4-2 and TRBJ2-1; 12 bases are shared with TRBD2. V shed 4 bases, J shed 7 bases, and the junction held 11 bases outside the gene matches. CDR1 is LGHNA and CDR2 is YNFKEQ in the germline V gene. The CDR3 length is 17 residues. In DNA, the CDR3 is TGTGCCAGCAGCCGAACGGCTACTAGCGGGAGGACTAATGAGCAGTTCTTC. This codes for CASSRTATSGRTNEQFF.

V usage is TRBV29-1 and J usage is TRBJ1-3; no firm D call. This CDR3 spans 11 amino acids. V was pared by 4 bases and J by 4 bases, with 5 bases between. CDR1 and CDR2 from the germline V gene are SQVTM and ANQGSEA. The CDR3 DNA is TGCAGCGTTGTGGGGGGAAACACCATATATTTT. Translated: CSVVGGNTIYF.

V usage is TRBV20-1 and J usage is TRBJ1-1; 8 bases are shared with TRBD1. The junction had 4 bases not matched to a gene; V was cut back by 3 bases and J by 4 bases. This CDR3 has 13 residues. Germline lookup yields CDR1 DFQATT and CDR2 SNEGSKA (reference sequence). CDR3 loop: CSASTGTGTEAFF. Here the CDR3 DNA reads TGCAGTGCTAGTACCGGGACAGGCACTGAAGCTTTCTTT.

CDR3 bases: TGTGCCTGGAACGCAGGGGGCACAGATACGCAGTATTTT. The encoded protein is CAWNAGGTDTQYF. The gene calls are TRBV30 and TRBJ2-3; possible D gene TRBD1, 6 bases. This CDR3 is 13 amino acids long. Germline CDR1 GTSNPN, CDR2 SVGIG (reference sequence). Trimming left V 4 bases short and J 1 base short, with 9 bases between.

The chain carries TRBV18 and TRBJ1-1, with TRBD1 identical over 7 bases. V lost 6 bases to trimming and J lost 0 bases; unmatched junction nucleotides: 10. The germline V gene encodes CDR1 KGHSH and CDR2 LQKENI. The CDR3 contains 16 residues. The CDR3 spells CASSLYEGAMNTEAFF. The CDR3 nucleotides are TGTGCCAGCTCCCTCTACGAGGGGGCAATGAACACTGAAGCTTTCTTT.

This clone turned up a few times. The chain links TRBV7-8 to TRBJ2-3, with a possible D match to TRBD2 (5 bases). V was trimmed by 0 bases and J by 4 bases, leaving 14 bases between them. CDR1 is SGHVS, CDR2 FQNEAQ, per germline. The CDR3 sequence is 16 residues long. CDR3 amino acids: CASSLAPRRLADTQYF. The CDR3 DNA follows: TGTGCCAGCAGCTTAGCGCCCAGGAGGTTAGCAGATACGCAGTATTTT. The complete variable domain, with remaining parts taken from reference TRBV7-8 and TRBJ2-3, reads GAGVSQSPRYKVAKRGQDVALRCDPISGHVSLFWYQQALGQGPEFLTYFQNEAQLDKSGLPSDRFFAERPEGSVSTLKIQRTQQEDSAVYLCASSLAPRRLADTQYFGPGTRLTVL.

The rearrangement links TRBV9 to TRBJ2-1, with a tentative D call TRBD1 (6 bases). The CDR3 is made up of 16 amino acids. V was pared by 4 bases and J by 4 bases, with 18 bases between. Per the germline V gene, CDR1 is SGDLS and CDR2 is YYNGEE. CDR3 residues: CASSRIGGERYNEQFF. For the CDR3, the DNA is TGTGCCAGCAGCCGGATAGGGGGAGAGAGGTACAATGAGCAGTTCTTC.

The V call is TRBV7-6, the J call TRBJ2-3; D remains ambiguous. V was pared by 1 base and J by 0 bases, with 11 bases between. This CDR3 spans 16 amino acids. The V gene's germline CDR1 is SGHVS and CDR2 FNYEAQ. CDR3 protein: CASSLDARTSTDTQYF. Here the CDR3 DNA reads TGTGCCAGCAGCTTAGACGCCAGAACTAGCACAGATACGCAGTATTTT.

The V and J genes are TRBV18 and TRBJ2-7, with a tentative D call TRBD1 (6 bases). The CDR3 has 11 amino acids. Trimming left V 4 bases short and J 13 bases short, with 14 bases between. Germline CDR1 and CDR2: KGHSH and LQKENI. CDR3 amino acids: CASSLRDTPYF. The CDR3 region has the DNA TGTGCCAGCTCACTCCGGGACACCCCCTACTTC.

The gene calls are TRBV7-9 and TRBJ1-1, with D unresolved. Germline CDR1 SEHNR, CDR2 FQNEAQ (reference sequence). The germline V and J ends were trimmed by 5 bases and 0 bases, with 7 bases remaining between them. The CDR3 length is 13 residues. The CDR3 sequence: CASSTAMNTEAFF. In nucleotides, the CDR3 is TGTGCCAGCAGCACCGCGATGAACACTGAAGCTTTCTTT.

V is TRBV19 and J is TRBJ2-7; D gene ambiguous. The CDR3 consists of 13 residues. Trimming pared 2 bases from V and 2 bases from J, leaving 7 bases between. Germline CDR1 and CDR2: LNHDA and SQIVND (reference sequence). The CDR3 spells CASSIQATYEQYF. The CDR3 DNA reads as TGTGCCAGTAGTATACAGGCCACCTACGAGCAGTACTTC.

This clone was seen once. The genes are TRBV19 and TRBJ2-5; no clear D gene. Germline V CDR1 and CDR2: LNHDA, SQIVND (reference sequence). This CDR3 spans 14 amino acids. Trimming removed 5 bases at V and 5 bases at J, with 15 bases between. DNA of the CDR3: TGTGCCAGTAGTCGCCACGGCCAGGTGGAGACCCAGTACTTC. It encodes CASSRHGQVETQYF.

The chain uses TRBV5-8 and TRBJ1-2, with a tentative D call TRBD1 (6 bases). This CDR3 contains 17 residues. V lost 4 bases, J lost 8 bases, and 27 bases lay in between. In germline, CDR1 is SGHTS, CDR2 YDEGEE. The CDR3 loop reads CASSAPGGPIKDSGYTF. CDR3 nucleotides: TGTGCCAGCAGCGCCCCCGGGGGCCCCATTAAGGATTCGGGCTACACCTTC.

V usage is TRBV5-1 and J usage is TRBJ1-2; D remains ambiguous. Germline V CDR1 and CDR2: SGHRS, YFSETQ. Deletions cut 0 bases from V and 6 bases from J, with 6 bases between. The CDR3 has 12 residues. The CDR3 spells CASSLVGNGYTF. The CDR3 DNA sequence: TGCGCCAGCAGCTTGGTAGGAAATGGCTACACCTTC.

The chain links TRBV7-8 to TRBJ2-2; the D gene is possibly TRBD1 (5 bases). This CDR3 is built from 16 residues. The ends were cut back, 7 bases at V and 0 bases at J, with 15 bases in the middle. Germline-derived CDR1 and CDR2 are SGHVS and FQNEAQ. Written as DNA, the CDR3 is TGTGCCAGCACCCCTAACCCAGGGTCGAACACCGGGGAGCTGTTTTTT. Translating it yields CASTPNPGSNTGELFF.

This chain uses TRBV30 with TRBJ2-1, with TRBD2 matching over 14 bases. The CDR3 is 15 amino acids. The J segment lost 7 bases and the V segment lost 4 bases, leaving 6 bases of the junction unmatched. Germline-derived CDR1 and CDR2 are GTSNPN and SVGIG (reference sequence). CDR3 loop: CAWNRGLAGVNEQFF. As DNA, the CDR3 is TGTGCCTGGAACCGGGGACTAGCGGGAGTTAATGAGCAGTTCTTC.

The rearrangement links TRBV6-5 to TRBJ1-1; D unresolved. V was pared by 2 bases and J by 4 bases, with 17 bases between. CDR3 length: 16 residues. The germline V gene encodes CDR1 MNHEY and CDR2 SVGAGI. As DNA, the CDR3 is TGTGCCAGCAGTTACCGGGGTTTACCTACCCCCACTGAAGCTTTCTTT. Translation gives CASSYRGLPTPTEAFF.

The chain has TRBV19 and TRBJ2-7; TRBD1 matches at 7 bases. Per germline, CDR1 LNHDA and CDR2 SQIVND (reference sequence). This CDR3 has 15 residues. After removal of 3 bases from V and 3 bases from J, the junction contained 8 bases not matched to a gene. The CDR3 DNA follows: TGTGCCAGTAGTATTTCGACAGGGCTTGACTACGAGCAGTACTTC. Translation gives CASSISTGLDYEQYF.

CDR3 DNA: TGTGCCAGCAGCCCAGGGGGGTACGAGCAGTACTTC. It is translated as CASSPGGYEQYF. The chain is built from TRBV14 and TRBJ2-7; D perhaps matches TRBD1 (7 bases). Trimming stripped 4 bases from V and 4 bases from J, with 8 bases between. The CDR3 loop spans 12 amino acids. Germline V gene data show CDR1 as SGHDN and CDR2 as FVKESK.

This clone was observed a handful of times. The chain joins TRBV30 to TRBJ1-2, with 8 nucleotides matching TRBD1. V trimming: 3 bases; J trimming: 2 bases; junction bases outside the gene matches: 2. The CDR3 is 13 amino acids. Germline loops: CDR1 GTSNPN, CDR2 SVGIG (reference sequence). The CDR3 region is CAWSRTGNYGYTF. The CDR3, as DNA: TGTGCCTGGAGCCGGACAGGGAACTATGGCTACACCTTC.

The chain has TRBV6-5 and TRBJ1-4; unclear D gene. Germline V gene sequence: CDR1 MNHEY, CDR2 SVGAGI. The CDR3 is 14 residues long. Trimming shortened V by 6 bases and J by 5 bases, and 13 bases separated the two germline ends. This chain's CDR3 is CASRAGSINEKLFF. The DNA for the CDR3 is TGTGCCAGCAGAGCCGGGTCGATAAATGAAAAACTGTTTTTT.